This entry features one TCR beta chain sequence. Its matching antigen is unknown. This CDR3 comprises 12 residues. V was pared by 7 bases and J by 6 bases, with 4 bases of the junction left unmatched. Looked up from germline, CDR1 is MNHEY and CDR2 is SMNVEV (reference sequence). These data come from a study of T cell clones after liver transplantation. The overall study: Blood was drawn pre-transplant, before withdrawal, and after full or failed withdrawal.

Sequenced by immunoSEQ multiplex PCR; TCRdb stores in-frame clones only, minus some. Altogether 7,500 to 10,000 clones are present, roughly 80% being singletons, with the ten largest covering roughly 51%. Notes on the study in general: Graft donor-reactive T cells may have migrated into the graft rather than being deleted. In two subjects, few donor cells limited the measurable donor-reactive repertoire.

The clonotype was recovered from a human patient who received a liver transplant. A share of the T cells may be of graft donor origin. The starting material was CD8+ T cells from blood, obtained at the 22-month timepoint. The rearrangement joins TRBV27 to TRBJ2-7; TRBD1 aligns across 9 bases. The CDR3 coding sequence is TGTGCCAGCACCCCGGGACAGGGCGAGCAGTACTTC. It codes for CASTPGQGEQYF.